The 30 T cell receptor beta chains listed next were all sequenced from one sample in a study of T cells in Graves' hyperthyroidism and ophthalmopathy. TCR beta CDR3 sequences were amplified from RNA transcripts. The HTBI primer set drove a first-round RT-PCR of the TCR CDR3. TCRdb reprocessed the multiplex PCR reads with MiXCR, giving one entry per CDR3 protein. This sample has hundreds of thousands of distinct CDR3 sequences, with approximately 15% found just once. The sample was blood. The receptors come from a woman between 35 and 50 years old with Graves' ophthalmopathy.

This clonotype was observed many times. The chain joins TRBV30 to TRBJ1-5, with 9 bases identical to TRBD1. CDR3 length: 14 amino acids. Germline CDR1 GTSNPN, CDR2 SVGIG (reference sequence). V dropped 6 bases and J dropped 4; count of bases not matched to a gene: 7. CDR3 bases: TGTGCCTGCGCCACCGGGACAGGGAATCAGCCCCAGCATTTT. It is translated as CACATGTGNQPQHF.

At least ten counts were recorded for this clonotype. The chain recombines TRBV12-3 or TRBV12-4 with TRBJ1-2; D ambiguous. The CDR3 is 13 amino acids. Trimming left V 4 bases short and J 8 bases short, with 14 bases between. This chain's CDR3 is CASSYRVPRGYTF. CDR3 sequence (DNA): TGTGCCAGCAGTTATCGGGTCCCTCGGGGCTACACCTTC.

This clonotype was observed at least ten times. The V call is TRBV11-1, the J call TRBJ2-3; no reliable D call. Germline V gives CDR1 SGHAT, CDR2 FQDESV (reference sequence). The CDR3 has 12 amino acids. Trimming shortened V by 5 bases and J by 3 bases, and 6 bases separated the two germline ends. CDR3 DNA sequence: TGTGCCAGCAGCACTCGAACAGATACGCAGTATTTT. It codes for CASSTRTDTQYF.

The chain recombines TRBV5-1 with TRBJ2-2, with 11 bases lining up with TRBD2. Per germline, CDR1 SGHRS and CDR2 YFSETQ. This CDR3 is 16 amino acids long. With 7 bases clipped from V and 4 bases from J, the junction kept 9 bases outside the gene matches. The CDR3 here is CASGSGTSGFTGELFF. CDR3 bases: TGCGCCAGCGGATCTGGGACTAGCGGATTCACCGGGGAGCTGTTTTTT.

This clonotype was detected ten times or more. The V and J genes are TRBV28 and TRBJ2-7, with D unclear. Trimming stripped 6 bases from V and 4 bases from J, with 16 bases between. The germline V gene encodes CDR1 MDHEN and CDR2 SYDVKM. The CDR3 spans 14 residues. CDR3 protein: CASSLPDPKYEQYF. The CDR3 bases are TGTGCCAGCAGCCTCCCCGACCCTAAATACGAGCAGTACTTC.

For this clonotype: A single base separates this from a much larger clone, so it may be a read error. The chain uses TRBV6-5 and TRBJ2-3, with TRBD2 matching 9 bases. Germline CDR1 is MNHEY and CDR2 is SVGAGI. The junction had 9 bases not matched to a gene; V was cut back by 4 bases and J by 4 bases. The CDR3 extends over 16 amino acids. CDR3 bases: TGTGCCAGCAGTTCCATTAGCGGGAGTGGGTCAGATACGCAGTATTTT. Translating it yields CASSSISGSGSDTQYF.

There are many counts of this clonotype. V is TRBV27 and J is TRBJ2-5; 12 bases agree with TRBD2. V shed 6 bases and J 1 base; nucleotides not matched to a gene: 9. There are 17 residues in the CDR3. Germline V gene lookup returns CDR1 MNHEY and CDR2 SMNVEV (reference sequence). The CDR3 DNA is TGTGCCAGCAGCGGGCTAGCGGGGGGGCCGGGCCAAGAGACCCAGTACTTC. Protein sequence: CASSGLAGGPGQETQYF.

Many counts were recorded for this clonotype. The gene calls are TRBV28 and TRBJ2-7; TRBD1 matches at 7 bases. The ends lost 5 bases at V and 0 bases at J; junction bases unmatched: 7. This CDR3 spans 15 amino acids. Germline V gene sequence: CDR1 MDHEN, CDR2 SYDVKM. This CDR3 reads CASSPRDRFSYEQYF. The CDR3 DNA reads TGTGCCAGCAGTCCCCGGGACAGATTCTCCTACGAGCAGTACTTC.

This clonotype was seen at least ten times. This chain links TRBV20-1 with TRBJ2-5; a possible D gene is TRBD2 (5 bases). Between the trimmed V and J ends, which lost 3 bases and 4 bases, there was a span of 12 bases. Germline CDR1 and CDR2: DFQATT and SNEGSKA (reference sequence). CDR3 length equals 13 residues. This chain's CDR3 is CSASEGTRETQYF. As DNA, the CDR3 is TGCAGTGCTAGTGAGGGAACACGAGAGACCCAGTACTTC.

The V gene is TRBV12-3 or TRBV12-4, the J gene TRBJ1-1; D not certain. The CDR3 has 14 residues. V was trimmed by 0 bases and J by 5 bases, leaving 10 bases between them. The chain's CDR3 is CASSLAPPGTEAFF. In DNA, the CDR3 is TGTGCCAGCAGTTTAGCTCCCCCCGGGACTGAAGCTTTCTTT.

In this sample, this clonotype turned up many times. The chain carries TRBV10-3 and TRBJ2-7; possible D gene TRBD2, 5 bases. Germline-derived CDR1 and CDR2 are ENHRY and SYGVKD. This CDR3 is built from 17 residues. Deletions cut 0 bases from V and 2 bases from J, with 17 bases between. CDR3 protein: CAISESTLGVPTYEQYF. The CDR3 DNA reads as TGTGCCATCAGTGAGTCGACTCTCGGGGTCCCGACCTACGAGCAGTACTTC.

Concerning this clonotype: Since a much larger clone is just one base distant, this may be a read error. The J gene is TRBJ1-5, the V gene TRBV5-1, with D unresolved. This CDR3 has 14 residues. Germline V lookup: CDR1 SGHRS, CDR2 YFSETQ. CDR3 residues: CVSSVDPGSQPQHF. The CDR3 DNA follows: TGCGTCAGCAGCGTGGACCCCGGGAGCCAGCCCCAGCATTTT.

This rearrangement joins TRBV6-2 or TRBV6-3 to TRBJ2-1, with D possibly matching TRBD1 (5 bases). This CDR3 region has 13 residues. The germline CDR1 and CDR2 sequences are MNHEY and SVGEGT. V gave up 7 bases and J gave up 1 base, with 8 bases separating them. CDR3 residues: CASKQDSYNEQFF. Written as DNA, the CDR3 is TGTGCCAGCAAACAGGATTCCTACAATGAGCAGTTCTTC.

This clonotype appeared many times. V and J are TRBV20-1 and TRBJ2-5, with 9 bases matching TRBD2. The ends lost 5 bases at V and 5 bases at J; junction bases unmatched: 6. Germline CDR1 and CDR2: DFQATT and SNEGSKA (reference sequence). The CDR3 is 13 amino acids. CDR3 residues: CSAGRGGGETQYF. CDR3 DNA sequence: TGCAGTGCTGGCCGCGGGGGGGGTGAGACCCAGTACTTC.

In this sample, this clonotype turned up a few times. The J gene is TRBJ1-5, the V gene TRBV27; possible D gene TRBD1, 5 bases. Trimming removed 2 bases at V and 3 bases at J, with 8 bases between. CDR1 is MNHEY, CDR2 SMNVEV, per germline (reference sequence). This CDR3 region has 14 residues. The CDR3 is CASSLKGDNQPQHF. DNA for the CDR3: TGTGCCAGCAGTTTAAAAGGGGACAATCAGCCCCAGCATTTT.

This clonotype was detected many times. The CDR3 region is CASSPLAGDLYEQYF. The CDR3 coding sequence is TGTGCCAGCAGTCCCCTAGCGGGAGATCTATACGAGCAGTACTTC. The rearrangement uses TRBV6-1 and TRBJ2-7; 10 bases agree with TRBD2. V trimming: 5 bases; J trimming: 4 bases; junction bases outside the gene matches: 8. The germline V gene encodes CDR1 MNHNS and CDR2 SASEGT. The CDR3 totals 15 residues.

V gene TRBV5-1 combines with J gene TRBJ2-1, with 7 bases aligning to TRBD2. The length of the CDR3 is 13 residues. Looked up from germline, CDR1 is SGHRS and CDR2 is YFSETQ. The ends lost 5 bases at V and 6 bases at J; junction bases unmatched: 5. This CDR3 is CASRAGEANEQFF. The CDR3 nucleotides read TGCGCCAGCAGGGCGGGAGAAGCCAATGAGCAGTTCTTC.

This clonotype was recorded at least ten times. CDR3 loop: CASSLGGTPPDTQYF. The CDR3 DNA is TGTGCCAGCAGCTTAGGCGGGACTCCCCCGGATACGCAGTATTTT. The chain uses TRBV7-9 and TRBJ2-3; tentative D call: TRBD2 (6 bases). Germline loops: CDR1 SEHNR, CDR2 FQNEAQ (reference sequence). CDR3 length: 15 residues. Trimming removed 1 base from V and 6 bases from J, with 14 bases in between.

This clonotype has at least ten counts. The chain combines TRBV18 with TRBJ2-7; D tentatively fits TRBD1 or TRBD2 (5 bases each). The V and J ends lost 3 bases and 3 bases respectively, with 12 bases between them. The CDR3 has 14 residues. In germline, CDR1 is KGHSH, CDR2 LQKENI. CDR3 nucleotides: TGTGCCAGCTCACCGGGGGTGGAGAGCTACGAGCAGTACTTC. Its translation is CASSPGVESYEQYF.

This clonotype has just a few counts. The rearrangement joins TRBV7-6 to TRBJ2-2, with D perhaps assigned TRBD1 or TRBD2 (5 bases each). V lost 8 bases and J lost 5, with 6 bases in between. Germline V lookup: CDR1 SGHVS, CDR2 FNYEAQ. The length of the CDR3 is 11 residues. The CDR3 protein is CASGGTGELFF. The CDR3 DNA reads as TGTGCCAGCGGGGGAACCGGGGAGCTGTTTTTT.

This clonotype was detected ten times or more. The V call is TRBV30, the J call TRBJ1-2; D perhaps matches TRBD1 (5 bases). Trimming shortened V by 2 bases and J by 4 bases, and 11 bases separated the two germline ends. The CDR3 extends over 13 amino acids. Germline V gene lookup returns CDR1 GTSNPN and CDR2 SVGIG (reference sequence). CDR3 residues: CAWSPQGSYGYTF. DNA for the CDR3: TGTGCCTGGAGTCCTCAGGGCAGCTATGGCTACACCTTC.

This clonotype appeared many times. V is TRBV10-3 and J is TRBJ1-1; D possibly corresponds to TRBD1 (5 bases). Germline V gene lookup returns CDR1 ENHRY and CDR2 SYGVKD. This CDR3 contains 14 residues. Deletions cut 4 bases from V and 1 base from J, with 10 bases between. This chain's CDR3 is CAISGETANTEAFF. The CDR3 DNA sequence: TGTGCCATCAGTGGGGAGACAGCGAACACTGAAGCTTTCTTT.

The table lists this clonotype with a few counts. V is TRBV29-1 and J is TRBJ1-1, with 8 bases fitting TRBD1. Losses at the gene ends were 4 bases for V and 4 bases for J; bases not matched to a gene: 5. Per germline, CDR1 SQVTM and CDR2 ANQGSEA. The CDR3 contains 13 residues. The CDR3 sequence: CSVVLDRVTEAFF. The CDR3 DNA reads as TGCAGCGTTGTTTTGGACAGGGTCACTGAAGCTTTCTTT.

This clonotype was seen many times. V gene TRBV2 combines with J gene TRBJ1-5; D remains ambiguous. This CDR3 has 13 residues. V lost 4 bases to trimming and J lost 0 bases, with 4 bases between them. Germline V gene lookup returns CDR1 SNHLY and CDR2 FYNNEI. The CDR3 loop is CASSVYSNQPQHF. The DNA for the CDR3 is TGTGCCAGCAGTGTATATAGCAATCAGCCCCAGCATTTT.

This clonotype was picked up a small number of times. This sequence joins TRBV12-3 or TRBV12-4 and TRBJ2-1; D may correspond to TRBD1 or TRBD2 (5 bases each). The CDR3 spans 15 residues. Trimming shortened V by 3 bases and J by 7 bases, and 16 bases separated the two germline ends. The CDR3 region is CASSFFPGPFNEQFF. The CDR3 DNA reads TGTGCCAGCAGTTTTTTTCCGGGACCTTTTAATGAGCAGTTCTTC.

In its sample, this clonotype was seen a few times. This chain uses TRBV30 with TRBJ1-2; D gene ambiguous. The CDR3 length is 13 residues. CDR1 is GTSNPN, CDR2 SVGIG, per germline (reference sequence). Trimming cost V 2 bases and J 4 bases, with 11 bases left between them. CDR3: CAWSPASTYGYTF. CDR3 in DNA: TGTGCCTGGAGTCCTGCGAGTACCTATGGCTACACCTTC. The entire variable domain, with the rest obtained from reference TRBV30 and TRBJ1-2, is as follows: SQTIHQWPATLVQPVGSPLSLECTVEGTSNPNLYWYRQAAGRGLQLLFYSVGIGQISSEVPQNLSASRPQDRQFILSSKKLLLSDSGFYLCAWSPASTYGYTFGSGTRLTVV.

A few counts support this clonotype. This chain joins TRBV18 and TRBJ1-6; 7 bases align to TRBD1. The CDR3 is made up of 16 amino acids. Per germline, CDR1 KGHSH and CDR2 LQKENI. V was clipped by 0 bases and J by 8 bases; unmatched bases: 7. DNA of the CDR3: TGTGCCAGCTCACCACCAAACAGGGGATCGGATTCACCCCTCCACTTT. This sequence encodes CASSPPNRGSDSPLHF.

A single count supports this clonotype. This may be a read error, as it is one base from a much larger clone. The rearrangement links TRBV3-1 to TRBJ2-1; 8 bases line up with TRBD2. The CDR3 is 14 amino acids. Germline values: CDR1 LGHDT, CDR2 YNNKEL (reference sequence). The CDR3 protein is CTSSHVGGGDEQFF. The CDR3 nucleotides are TGTACCAGCAGCCACGTCGGGGGGGGCGATGAGCAGTTCTTC.

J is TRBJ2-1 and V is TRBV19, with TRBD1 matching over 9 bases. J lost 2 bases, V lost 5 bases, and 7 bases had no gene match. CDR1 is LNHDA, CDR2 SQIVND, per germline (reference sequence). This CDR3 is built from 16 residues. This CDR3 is CASSEQTGGPYNEQFF. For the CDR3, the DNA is TGTGCCAGTAGTGAGCAGACAGGGGGGCCCTACAATGAGCAGTTCTTC.

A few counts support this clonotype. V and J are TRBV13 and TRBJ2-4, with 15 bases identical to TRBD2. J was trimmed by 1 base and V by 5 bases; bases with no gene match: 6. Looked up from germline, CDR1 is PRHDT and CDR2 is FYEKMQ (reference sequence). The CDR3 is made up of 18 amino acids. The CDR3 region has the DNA TGTGCCAGCAGCAAACGGACTAGCGGGAGGGCGGCCAAAAACATTCAGTACTTC. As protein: CASSKRTSGRAAKNIQYF.